This passage covers 21 T cell receptor beta chains from one sample sequenced in a study of T cells in localized non-small cell lung cancer. Sequencing was performed with immunoSEQ multiplex PCR; in TCRdb, only in-frame clones are kept and a portion is missing. This sample has about 27,000 clones, with about 92% found just once. The material sequenced was peripheral blood, taken before any cancer treatment. These receptors were obtained from a woman aged 40-75 years with stage I lung adenocarcinoma.

CDR3 in DNA: TGTGCCAGCAGTGGTCGAGAGGGCAGGAGGGCTTTCTTT. The encoded protein is CASSGREGRRAFF. The chain has TRBV6-5 and TRBJ1-1, with D unresolved. The V end lost 5 bases, the J end lost 11 bases, and 18 bases lay between the germline ends. The CDR3 is 13 amino acids. Germline V gene lookup returns CDR1 MNHEY and CDR2 SVGAGI.

V is TRBV28 and J is TRBJ1-5, with no clear D. The CDR3 extends over 14 amino acids. Germline lookup yields CDR1 MDHEN and CDR2 SYDVKM. The germline V and J ends were trimmed by 6 bases and 6 bases, with 15 bases remaining between them. CDR3 loop: CASSLRAAVQPQHF. CDR3 coding DNA: TGTGCCAGCAGCCTCCGAGCGGCCGTTCAGCCCCAGCATTTT.

The CDR3 DNA reads TGCGCCAGCAGCCAAGGCATTCAAGGATCCGAGCAGTACTTC. Protein: CASSQGIQGSEQYF. This chain links TRBV4-3 with TRBJ2-7; D remains unclear. Germline-derived CDR1 and CDR2 are LGHNA and YSLEER. This CDR3 spans 14 amino acids. V lost 1 base and J 6 bases, leaving 13 bases between the germline ends.

V is TRBV4-1 and J is TRBJ2-3; 8 bases line up with TRBD1. Trimming at V came to 1 base and at J to 0 bases, leaving 0 bases not matched to a gene. Germline-derived CDR1 and CDR2 are MGHRA and YSYEKL. There are 15 residues in the CDR3. The CDR3 protein is CASSQGTGSTDTQYF. For the CDR3, the DNA is TGCGCCAGCAGCCAAGGGACAGGGAGCACAGATACGCAGTATTTT.

Regarding this clone: The sample holds other DNA sequences that translate to the same CDR3. V is TRBV6-1 and J is TRBJ1-3; D perhaps matches TRBD1 (6 bases). V lost 2 bases and J lost 4, with 6 bases in between. Germline V gene lookup returns CDR1 MNHNS and CDR2 SASEGT. The CDR3 has 13 amino acids. CDR3 amino acids: CASSEQGGNTIYF. CDR3 in DNA: TGTGCCAGCAGTGAACAGGGGGGAAACACCATATATTTT.

This clone appeared a single time. The rearrangement uses TRBV25-1 and TRBJ1-1; no firm D call. CDR1 MGHDK and CDR2 SYGVNS come from the germline V gene. V was clipped by 4 bases and J by 1 base, with 10 bases between them. The CDR3 spans 14 residues. Here the CDR3 reads CASSGPYENTEAFF. The CDR3 bases are TGTGCCAGCAGTGGGCCCTACGAGAACACTGAAGCTTTCTTT.

The V call is TRBV19, the J call TRBJ1-4, with D unresolved. In germline, CDR1 is LNHDA, CDR2 SQIVND (reference sequence). This CDR3 comprises 11 residues. Trimming removed 7 bases from V and 6 bases from J, with 6 bases in between. CDR3 sequence (DNA): TGTGCCAGTACAGAGCATGAAAAACTGTTTTTT. This gives the protein CASTEHEKLFF. The variable domain in full, with the rest retrieved from reference TRBV19 and TRBJ1-4, is DGGITQSPKYLFRKEGQNVTLSCEQNLNHDAMYWYRQDPGQGLRLIYYSQIVNDFQKGDIAEGYSVSREKKESFPLTVTSAQKNPTAFYLCASTEHEKLFFGSGTQLSVL.

The chain recombines TRBV6-6 with TRBJ1-1, with D maybe TRBD1 (6 bases). Trimming cost V 8 bases and J 7 bases, with 23 bases left between them. Germline CDR1 is MNHNY and CDR2 is SVGAGI (reference sequence). This CDR3 region has 15 residues. In DNA, the CDR3 is TGTGCCAGCCATTCCGTAGGGGGGAGGAATGGTGAAGCTTTCTTT. It codes for CASHSVGGRNGEAFF.

This chain links TRBV4-3 with TRBJ1-2; no clear D gene. With 0 bases removed from V and 0 bases from J, the gap between germline ends came to 11 bases. Germline V gene data show CDR1 as LGHNA and CDR2 as YSLEER. The length of the CDR3 is 16 residues. CDR3 in amino acids: CASSQEVVRPNYGYTF. The CDR3 DNA reads as TGCGCCAGCAGCCAAGAGGTAGTACGCCCTAACTATGGCTACACCTTC.

This chain joins TRBV7-2 and TRBJ2-3; no clear D. Germline V gene sequence: CDR1 SGHTA, CDR2 FQGNSA. Trimming took 3 bases from V and 6 from J, leaving 10 bases between them. The CDR3 is made up of 13 amino acids. The CDR3 DNA reads as TGTGCCAGCAGCTTCGGCGCCCGTGATACGCAGTATTTT. It specifies CASSFGARDTQYF. The whole variable domain, remainder taken from reference TRBV7-2 and TRBJ2-3, is GAGVSQSPSNKVTEKGKDVELRCDPISGHTALYWYRQSLGQGLEFLIYFQGNSAPDKSGLPSDRFSAERTGGSVSTLTIQRTQQEDSAVYLCASSFGARDTQYFGPGTRLTVL.

The chain joins TRBV29-1 to TRBJ2-1; TRBD1 agrees at 9 bases. This CDR3 spans 13 amino acids. The germline V gene encodes CDR1 SQVTM and CDR2 ANQGSEA. V dropped 4 bases and J dropped 5; count of bases not matched to a gene: 3. This chain's CDR3 is CSVARTGDNEQFF. Here the CDR3 DNA reads TGCAGCGTTGCTAGGACAGGGGACAATGAGCAGTTCTTC.

This rearrangement joins TRBV2 to TRBJ2-7; 9 bases are shared with TRBD2. Losses at the gene ends were 4 bases for V and 5 bases for J; bases not matched to a gene: 9. Germline lookup yields CDR1 SNHLY and CDR2 FYNNEI. CDR3 length equals 15 residues. The CDR3 protein is CASSGRASGKDEQYF. CDR3 in DNA: TGTGCCAGCAGTGGGAGGGCTAGCGGGAAGGACGAGCAGTACTTC.

This CDR3 reads CASSRDRGYQPQHF. CDR3 coding DNA: TGTGCCAGCAGCCGGGACAGGGGTTATCAGCCCCAGCATTTT. The chain is built from TRBV27 and TRBJ1-5, with TRBD1 matching 10 bases. The CDR3 is 14 residues long. V lost 6 bases and J lost 5; bases outside the gene matches: 4. CDR1 and CDR2 (germline): MNHEY, SMNVEV (reference sequence).

V is TRBV11-3 and J is TRBJ1-1, with TRBD1 matching over 8 bases. The CDR3 extends over 15 amino acids. The V gene end was trimmed by 1 base and the J gene end by 3 bases; junction bases not matched to a gene: 4. Germline CDR1 and CDR2: SGHNT and YENEEA. CDR3 sequence: CASSLGQGRDTEAFF. The CDR3 nucleotides are TGTGCCAGCAGCTTAGGACAGGGGCGGGACACTGAAGCTTTCTTT.

The J gene is TRBJ2-7, the V gene TRBV12-5; 9 bases line up with TRBD2. Looked up from germline, CDR1 is LGHNT and CDR2 is FRNRAP. The CDR3 totals 17 residues. J gave up 4 bases and V 1 base, and 11 bases lay outside the gene matches. The CDR3 sequence: CASGLENLAGVVYEQYF. The CDR3 nucleotides are TGTGCTAGTGGTTTGGAAAACTTAGCGGGAGTGGTATACGAGCAGTACTTC.

The chain's CDR3 is CASRSVPAGPEETQYF. The CDR3 DNA follows: TGCGCCAGCAGGTCCGTCCCAGCGGGTCCGGAGGAGACCCAGTACTTC. V and J are TRBV5-1 and TRBJ2-5; TRBD2 is a possible D gene (6 bases). CDR3 length equals 16 residues. The V and J ends lost 5 bases and 5 bases respectively, with 22 bases between them. Germline assignment: CDR1 SGHRS and CDR2 YFSETQ.

This clone was recorded only once. In DNA, the CDR3 is TGTGCCAGCAGCTTAACAACAGGCGCCTCACCCCTCCACTTT. This codes for CASSLTTGASPLHF. The chain carries TRBV5-6 and TRBJ1-6; the D gene is possibly TRBD1 (5 bases). The germline V gene has CDR1 SGHDT and CDR2 YYEEEE. The CDR3 is made up of 14 amino acids. Trimming stripped 2 bases from V and 10 bases from J, with 13 bases between.

J is TRBJ2-7 and V is TRBV4-3, with TRBD1 matching over 9 bases. Germline loops: CDR1 LGHNA, CDR2 YSLEER. Germline trimming cut 4 bases from V and 4 bases from J; bases unmatched to any gene: 5. The CDR3 sequence is 14 residues long. CDR3 loop: CASSPTGGSYEQYF. CDR3 sequence (DNA): TGCGCCAGCAGCCCAACAGGGGGCTCATACGAGCAGTACTTC.

The chain joins TRBV14 to TRBJ1-1, with 8 bases matching TRBD1. The V and J ends lost 4 bases and 0 bases, in that order; junction bases with no gene match: 1. Germline CDR1 is SGHDN and CDR2 is FVKESK. The CDR3 extends over 14 amino acids. In DNA form, the CDR3 reads TGTGCCAGCAGCCCACAGGGGGTGAACACTGAAGCTTTCTTT. Amino acids: CASSPQGVNTEAFF.

The V gene is TRBV11-2, the J gene TRBJ2-1; 8 positions match TRBD2. Germline CDR1 reads SGHAT; CDR2 reads FQNNGV. Germline trimming cut 5 bases from V and 0 bases from J; bases unmatched to any gene: 3. The CDR3 runs to 15 residues. CDR3 loop: CASSPAGASYNEQFF. The CDR3 DNA follows: TGTGCCAGCAGCCCAGCGGGGGCCTCCTACAATGAGCAGTTCTTC.

Here the CDR3 DNA reads TGTGCCAGCAGTTACTCCGGGACAGTGGGTGGCTACACCTTC. It codes for CASSYSGTVGGYTF. The rearrangement joins TRBV6-5 to TRBJ1-2; TRBD1 aligns across 7 bases. Germline trimming cut 0 bases from V and 7 bases from J; bases unmatched to any gene: 5. The V gene's germline CDR1 is MNHEY and CDR2 SVGAGI. The CDR3 consists of 14 residues.